What follows are 20 T cell receptor beta chains derived from one specimen sequenced in a study of T cells in Graves' hyperthyroidism and ophthalmopathy. TCR beta CDR3 region amplification was performed from RNA transcripts. HTBI primers were employed in a first-round RT-PCR of the TCR CDR3. TCRdb passed the multiplex PCR reads through MiXCR, listing each CDR3 protein once. The sample shows under 300,000 distinct CDR3 sequences, 22% of them seen only once. The sequenced sample consisted of blood. The receptors originated from a man aged 25 to 40 with Graves' ophthalmopathy.

The chain uses TRBV7-9 and TRBJ2-5, with 8 bases identical to TRBD1. Trimming took 5 bases from V and 5 from J; bases not matched to a gene: 7. CDR1 SEHNR and CDR2 FQNEAQ come from the germline V gene (reference sequence). There are 14 residues in the CDR3. CDR3 amino acids: CASSTGQGKETQYF. Here the CDR3 DNA reads TGTGCCAGCAGCACCGGACAGGGAAAGGAGACCCAGTACTTC.

This clonotype was seen at least ten times. The rearrangement links TRBV5-1 to TRBJ1-1; 7 bases line up with TRBD1. This CDR3 is 12 amino acids long. Per germline, CDR1 SGHRS and CDR2 YFSETQ. V was pared by 9 bases and J by 1 base, with 3 bases of the junction left unmatched. The DNA for the CDR3 is TGCGCCAACACAGGGGAGAACACTGAAGCTTTCTTT. Translated: CANTGENTEAFF.

This clonotype appeared many times. V is TRBV3-1 and J is TRBJ1-5, with D possibly TRBD1 on 5 matching bases. The ends were cut back, 4 bases at V and 1 base at J, with 5 bases in the middle. The CDR3 is 13 residues long. Germline V gene data show CDR1 as LGHDT and CDR2 as YNNKEL (reference sequence). CDR3 sequence: CASSRDSNQPQHF. The CDR3 nucleotides are TGTGCCAGCAGCCGGGACAGCAATCAGCCCCAGCATTTT.

The CDR3 loop is CASSSTSLETQYF. CDR3 sequence (DNA): TGTGCCAGCAGCTCCACTAGCCTGGAGACCCAGTACTTC. The chain joins TRBV7-6 to TRBJ2-5, with a tentative D call TRBD2 (6 bases). CDR1 and CDR2 from the germline V gene are SGHVS and FNYEAQ. Trimming shortened V by 4 bases and J by 5 bases, and 11 bases separated the two germline ends. The CDR3 has 13 residues.

V is TRBV6-1 and J is TRBJ1-5; 9 nucleotides match TRBD1. V shed 2 bases, J shed 11 bases, and the junction held 10 bases outside the gene matches. Germline-derived CDR1 and CDR2 are MNHNS and SASEGT. CDR3 size: 15 residues. The CDR3 coding sequence is TGTGCCAGCAGTGAAACAGGGGGCCGCATCAGCACCCAGCATTTT. Its protein is CASSETGGRISTQHF.

In its sample, this clonotype was seen a few times. The chain recombines TRBV9 with TRBJ1-2, with TRBD1 as a possible D gene (5 bases). V was clipped by 0 bases and J by 8 bases, with 14 bases between them. This CDR3 region has 14 residues. Germline-derived CDR1 and CDR2 are SGDLS and YYNGEE. The chain's CDR3 is CASSVGDSQHGYTF. CDR3 DNA sequence: TGTGCCAGCAGCGTAGGAGACAGCCAGCACGGCTACACCTTC.

The chain carries TRBV10-3 and TRBJ1-1; the match to TRBD1 covers 8 bases. The CDR3 loop spans 15 amino acids. J lost 1 base, V lost 3 bases, and 4 bases had no gene match. In germline, CDR1 is ENHRY, CDR2 SYGVKD. The CDR3 coding sequence is TGTGCCATCAGTGAAGTCGGACAGGGGAACACTGAAGCTTTCTTT. As protein: CAISEVGQGNTEAFF.

This clonotype occurred a few times. The J gene is TRBJ2-5, the V gene TRBV5-1, with D tentatively TRBD1 (6 bases). Trimming took 0 bases from V and 7 from J, leaving 22 bases between them. CDR1 and CDR2 (germline): SGHRS, YFSETQ. The CDR3 runs 17 residues. This chain's CDR3 is CASSLGGRQNRLGTQYF. The CDR3 nucleotides are TGCGCCAGCAGCTTGGGGGGGCGACAGAACCGTTTGGGGACCCAGTACTTC. The full variable domain, completed using reference TRBV5-1 and TRBJ2-5, is KAGVTQTPRYLIKTRGQQVTLSCSPISGHRSVSWYQQTPGQGLQFLFEYFSETQRNKGNFPGRFSGRQFSNSRSEMNVSTLELGDSALYLCASSLGGRQNRLGTQYFGPGTRLLVL.

The rearrangement links TRBV20-1 to TRBJ2-3; possible D gene TRBD2, 6 bases. CDR3 size: 11 residues. CDR1 and CDR2 from the germline V gene are DFQATT and SNEGSKA (reference sequence). V lost 4 bases, J lost 6 bases, and 8 bases lay in between. The CDR3 protein is CSATGVDTQYF. The CDR3 bases are TGCAGTGCTACGGGGGTGGATACGCAGTATTTT.

The chain joins TRBV20-1 to TRBJ2-7; possibly TRBD1 or TRBD2 for D (5 bases each). Per the germline V gene, CDR1 is DFQATT and CDR2 is SNEGSKA (reference sequence). CDR3 size: 15 residues. Trimming shortened V by 1 base and J by 7 bases, and 20 bases separated the two germline ends. CDR3 DNA sequence: TGCAGTGCTAGAGTCCCCGGGACCCACCTTTGGGAGCAGTACTTC. It yields the protein CSARVPGTHLWEQYF.

This chain joins TRBV19 and TRBJ2-7; TRBD1 matches at 8 bases. V shed 8 bases and J 4 bases; nucleotides not matched to a gene: 10. Germline V gene lookup returns CDR1 LNHDA and CDR2 SQIVND (reference sequence). The CDR3 spans 14 residues. The CDR3 sequence is CASSREQGVYEQYF. The CDR3 coding sequence is TGTGCCAGTTCTCGAGAACAGGGGGTGTACGAGCAGTACTTC.

The rearrangement joins TRBV19 to TRBJ2-5, with D unclear. CDR1 is LNHDA and CDR2 is SQIVND in the germline V gene (reference sequence). The V and J ends lost 5 bases and 3 bases respectively, with 10 bases between them. This CDR3 is 13 amino acids long. CDR3 nucleotides: TGTGCCAGTAGTCGGGCCATCAAAGAGACCCAGTACTTC. It translates to CASSRAIKETQYF.

This clonotype came up many times. The chain carries TRBV20-1 and TRBJ2-3; D is possibly TRBD1 or TRBD2 (5 bases each). V lost 4 bases and J 3 bases, leaving 8 bases between the germline ends. Germline V gene sequence: CDR1 DFQATT, CDR2 SNEGSKA (reference sequence). The CDR3 consists of 12 residues. Written as DNA, the CDR3 is TGCAGTGCTACTGGGGGAACAGATACGCAGTATTTT. It is translated as CSATGGTDTQYF.

This clonotype was seen more than once but under ten times. The rearrangement links TRBV19 to TRBJ2-7, with 14 bases lining up with TRBD2. CDR1 and CDR2 (germline): LNHDA, SQIVND (reference sequence). The ends lost 6 bases at V and 4 bases at J; junction bases unmatched: 8. The CDR3 is 16 amino acids. This chain's CDR3 is CASSHIGTSGSYEQYF. The CDR3 DNA reads as TGTGCCAGTAGCCATATAGGGACTAGCGGGAGTTACGAGCAGTACTTC.

The chain joins TRBV5-1 to TRBJ2-6; perhaps TRBD2 as D (6 bases). CDR1 is SGHRS and CDR2 is YFSETQ in the germline V gene. Trimming pared 3 bases from V and 4 bases from J, leaving 8 bases between. This CDR3 comprises 14 residues. CDR3 DNA sequence: TGCGCCAGCAGCTCGGGAGAAGGGGCCAACGTCCTGACTTTC. This translates into CASSSGEGANVLTF.

This clonotype was counted many times. The chain links TRBV3-1 to TRBJ2-1; 8 nucleotides agree with TRBD2. CDR1 LGHDT and CDR2 YNNKEL come from the germline V gene (reference sequence). V shed 4 bases and J 10 bases; nucleotides not matched to a gene: 18. The CDR3 extends over 17 amino acids. In nucleotides, the CDR3 is TGTGCCAGCAGCCCGCAGCTCTTCGGGACTAGTGGCGGCGAGCAGTTCTTC. It encodes CASSPQLFGTSGGEQFF.

This clonotype was picked up a small number of times. The chain recombines TRBV28 with TRBJ1-5; D not certain. The V end lost 7 bases, the J end lost 0 bases, and 4 bases lay between the germline ends. The CDR3 length is 12 residues. Germline V gives CDR1 MDHEN, CDR2 SYDVKM. CDR3 DNA sequence: TGTGCCAGCAAATTTAGCAATCAGCCCCAGCATTTT. Translated, it gives CASKFSNQPQHF.

This clonotype was recorded a few times. The chain has TRBV12-3 or TRBV12-4 and TRBJ1-4; 7 bases line up with TRBD1. This CDR3 region has 14 residues. With V trimmed by 6 bases and J by 8 bases, 9 bases remained unmatched. For the CDR3, the DNA is TGTGCCAGCAGACCGACAGGGACCCCCGAAAAACTGTTTTTT. Encoded protein: CASRPTGTPEKLFF.

The J gene is TRBJ2-7, the V gene TRBV15; the match to TRBD2 covers 14 bases. J gave up 4 bases and V 9 bases, and 2 bases lay outside the gene matches. From germline, CDR1 is LNHNV and CDR2 YYDKDF (reference sequence). This CDR3 has 13 amino acids. CDR3 sequence reads: CATRLAGGYEQYF. CDR3 DNA sequence: TGTGCCACAAGACTAGCGGGAGGGTACGAGCAGTACTTC.

This clonotype was seen only a few times. The rearrangement joins TRBV9 to TRBJ2-3; D call uncertain. The V gene's germline CDR1 is SGDLS and CDR2 YYNGEE. The CDR3 is made up of 17 amino acids. V lost 0 bases and J 4 bases, leaving 18 bases between the germline ends. The DNA for the CDR3 is TGTGCCAGCAGCGTAGAGGTGGACCTAAAGGCGGCAGATACGCAGTATTTT. Protein: CASSVEVDLKAADTQYF. Drawing the rest from reference TRBV9 and TRBJ2-3, the complete variable domain is DSGVTQTPKHLITATGQRVTLRCSPRSGDLSVYWYQQSLDQGLQFLIQYYNGEERAKGNILERFSAQQFPDLHSELNLSSLELGDSALYFCASSVEVDLKAADTQYFGPGTRLTVL.